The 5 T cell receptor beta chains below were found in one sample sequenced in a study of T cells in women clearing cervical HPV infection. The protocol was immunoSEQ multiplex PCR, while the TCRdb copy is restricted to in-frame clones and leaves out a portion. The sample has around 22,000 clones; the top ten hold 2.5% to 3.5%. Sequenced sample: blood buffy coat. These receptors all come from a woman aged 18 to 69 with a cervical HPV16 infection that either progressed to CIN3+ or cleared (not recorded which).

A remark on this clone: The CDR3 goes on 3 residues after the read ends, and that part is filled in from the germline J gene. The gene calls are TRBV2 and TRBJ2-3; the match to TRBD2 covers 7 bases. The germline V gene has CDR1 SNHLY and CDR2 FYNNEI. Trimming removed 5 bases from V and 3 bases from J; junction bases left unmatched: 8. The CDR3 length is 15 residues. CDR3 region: CASSKRTSDTDTQYF. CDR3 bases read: TGTGCCAGCAGTAAGCGAACTAGCGATACAGATACG.

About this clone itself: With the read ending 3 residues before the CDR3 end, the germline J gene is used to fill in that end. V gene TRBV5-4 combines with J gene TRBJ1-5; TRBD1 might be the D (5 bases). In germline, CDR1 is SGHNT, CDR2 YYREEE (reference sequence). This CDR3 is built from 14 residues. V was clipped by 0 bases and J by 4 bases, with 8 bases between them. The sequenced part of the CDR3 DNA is TGTGCCAGCAGCTTGGCCGGGACTAATCAGCCC. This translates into CASSLAGTNQP. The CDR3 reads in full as CASSLAGTNQPQHF.

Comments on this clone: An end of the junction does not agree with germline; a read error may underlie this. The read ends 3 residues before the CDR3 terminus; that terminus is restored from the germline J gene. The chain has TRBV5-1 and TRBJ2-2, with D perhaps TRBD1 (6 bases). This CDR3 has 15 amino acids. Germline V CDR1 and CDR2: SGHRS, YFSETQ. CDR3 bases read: TGCGCCAGCAGCTTTGGGGGCTCGAACACCAGGGAG. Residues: CASSFGGSNTRE. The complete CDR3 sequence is CASSFGGSNTRELFF.

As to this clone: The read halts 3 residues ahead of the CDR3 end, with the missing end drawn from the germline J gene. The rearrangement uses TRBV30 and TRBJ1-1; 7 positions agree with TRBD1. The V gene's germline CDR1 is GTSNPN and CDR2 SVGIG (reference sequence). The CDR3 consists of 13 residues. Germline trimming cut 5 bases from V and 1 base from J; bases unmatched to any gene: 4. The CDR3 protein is CAWGTEANTEAFF. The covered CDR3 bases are TGTGCCTGGGGGACAGAGGCGAACACTGAA.

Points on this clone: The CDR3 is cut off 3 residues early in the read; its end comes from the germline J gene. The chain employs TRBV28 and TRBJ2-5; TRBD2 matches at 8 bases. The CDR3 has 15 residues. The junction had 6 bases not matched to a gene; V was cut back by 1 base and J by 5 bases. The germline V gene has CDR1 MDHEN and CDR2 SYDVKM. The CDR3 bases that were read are TGTGCCAGCAGTTTATCGGGGGGGAATAGGGAGACC. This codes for CASSLSGGNRET. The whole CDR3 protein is CASSLSGGNRETQYF.